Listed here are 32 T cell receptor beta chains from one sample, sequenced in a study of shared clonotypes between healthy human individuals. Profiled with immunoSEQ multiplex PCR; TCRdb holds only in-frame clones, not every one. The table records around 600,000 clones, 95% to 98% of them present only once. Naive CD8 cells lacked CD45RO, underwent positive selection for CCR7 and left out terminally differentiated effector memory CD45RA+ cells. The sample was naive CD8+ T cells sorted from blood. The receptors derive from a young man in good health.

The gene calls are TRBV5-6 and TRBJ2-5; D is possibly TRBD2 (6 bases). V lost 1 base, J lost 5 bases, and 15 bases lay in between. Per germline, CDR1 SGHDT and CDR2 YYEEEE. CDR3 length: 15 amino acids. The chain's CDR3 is CASSLLNRELETQYF. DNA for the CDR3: TGTGCCAGCAGCTTGTTAAATCGGGAGCTGGAGACCCAGTACTTC.

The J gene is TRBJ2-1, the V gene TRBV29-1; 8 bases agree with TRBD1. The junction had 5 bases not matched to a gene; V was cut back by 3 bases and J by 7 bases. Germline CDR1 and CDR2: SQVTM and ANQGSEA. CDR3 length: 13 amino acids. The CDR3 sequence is CSVEGQVPNEQFF. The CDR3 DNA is TGCAGCGTTGAGGGACAGGTTCCTAATGAGCAGTTCTTC.

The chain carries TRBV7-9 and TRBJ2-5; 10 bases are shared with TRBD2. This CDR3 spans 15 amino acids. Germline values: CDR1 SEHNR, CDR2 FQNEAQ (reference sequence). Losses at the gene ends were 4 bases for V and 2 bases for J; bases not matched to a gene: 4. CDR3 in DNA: TGTGCCAGCAGCTCACTGACTAGCGGGCAAGAGACCCAGTACTTC. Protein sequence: CASSSLTSGQETQYF.

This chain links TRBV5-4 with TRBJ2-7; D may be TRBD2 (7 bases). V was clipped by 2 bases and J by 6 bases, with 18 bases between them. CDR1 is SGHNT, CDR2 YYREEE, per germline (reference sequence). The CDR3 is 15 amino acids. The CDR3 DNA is TGTGCCAGCAGCTTTCCCAACCCAGGGGAGGGCGAGCAGTACTTC. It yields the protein CASSFPNPGEGEQYF. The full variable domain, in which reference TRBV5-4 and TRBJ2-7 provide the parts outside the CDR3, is ETGVTQSPTHLIKTRGQQVTLRCSSQSGHNTVSWYQQALGQGPQFIFQYYREEENGRGNFPPRFSGLQFPNYSSELNVNALELDDSALYLCASSFPNPGEGEQYFGPGTRLTVT.

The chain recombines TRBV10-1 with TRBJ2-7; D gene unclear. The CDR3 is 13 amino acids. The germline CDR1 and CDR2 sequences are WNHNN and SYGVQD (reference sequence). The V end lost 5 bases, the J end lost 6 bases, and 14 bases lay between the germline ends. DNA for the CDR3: TGCGCCAGCAGTTTTGGTCTAGAGGCCGAGCAGTACTTC. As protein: CASSFGLEAEQYF.

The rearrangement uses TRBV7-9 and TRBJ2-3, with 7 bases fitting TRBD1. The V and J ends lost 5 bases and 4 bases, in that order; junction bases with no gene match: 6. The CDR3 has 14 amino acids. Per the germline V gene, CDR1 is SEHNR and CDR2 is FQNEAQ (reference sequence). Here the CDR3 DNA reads TGTGCCAGCAGCCCGACAGGGCTCGCAGATACGCAGTATTTT. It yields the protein CASSPTGLADTQYF.

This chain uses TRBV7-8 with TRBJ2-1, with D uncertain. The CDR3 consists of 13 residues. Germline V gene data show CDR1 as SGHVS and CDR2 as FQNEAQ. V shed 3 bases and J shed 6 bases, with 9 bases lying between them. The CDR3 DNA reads TGTGCCAGCAGCTTGTCGTCTTCCAATGAGCAGTTCTTC. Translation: CASSLSSSNEQFF.

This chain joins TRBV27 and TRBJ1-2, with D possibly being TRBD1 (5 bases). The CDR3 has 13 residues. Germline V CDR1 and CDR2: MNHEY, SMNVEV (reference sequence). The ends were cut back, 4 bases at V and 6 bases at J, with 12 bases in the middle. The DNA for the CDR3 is TGTGCCAGCAGTTCCACAGGTCCTGATGGCTACACCTTC. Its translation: CASSSTGPDGYTF.

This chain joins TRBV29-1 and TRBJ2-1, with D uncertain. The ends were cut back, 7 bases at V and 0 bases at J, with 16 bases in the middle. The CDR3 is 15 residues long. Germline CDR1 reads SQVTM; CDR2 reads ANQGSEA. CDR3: CSAKDSSYSYNEQFF. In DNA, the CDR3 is TGCAGCGCAAAAGATAGCTCCTACTCCTACAATGAGCAGTTCTTC.

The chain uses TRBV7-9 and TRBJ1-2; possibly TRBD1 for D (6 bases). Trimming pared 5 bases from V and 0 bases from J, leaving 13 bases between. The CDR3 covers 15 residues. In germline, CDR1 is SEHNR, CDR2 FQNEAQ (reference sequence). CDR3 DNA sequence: TGTGCCAGCAGCCCGATGACAGGATCTAACTATGGCTACACCTTC. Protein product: CASSPMTGSNYGYTF.

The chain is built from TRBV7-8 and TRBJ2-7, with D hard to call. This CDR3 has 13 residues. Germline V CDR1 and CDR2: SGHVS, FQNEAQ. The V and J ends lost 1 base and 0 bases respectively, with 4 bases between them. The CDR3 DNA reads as TGTGCCAGCAGCTTAGGAATCTCCTACGAGCAGTACTTC. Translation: CASSLGISYEQYF.

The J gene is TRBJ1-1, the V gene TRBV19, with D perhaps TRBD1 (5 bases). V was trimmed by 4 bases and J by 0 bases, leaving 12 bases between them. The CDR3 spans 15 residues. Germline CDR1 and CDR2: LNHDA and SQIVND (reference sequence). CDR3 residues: CASSSRRELNTEAFF. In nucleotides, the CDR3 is TGTGCCAGTAGTAGTCGCAGGGAACTGAACACTGAAGCTTTCTTT.

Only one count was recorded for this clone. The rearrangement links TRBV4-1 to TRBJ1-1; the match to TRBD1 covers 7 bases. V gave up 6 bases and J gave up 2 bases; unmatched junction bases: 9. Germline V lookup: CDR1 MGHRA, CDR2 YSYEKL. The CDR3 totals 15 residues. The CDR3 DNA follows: TGCGCCAGCAGTCAAAGAGAGGGGGCTAACACTGAAGCTTTCTTT. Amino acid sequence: CASSQREGANTEAFF.

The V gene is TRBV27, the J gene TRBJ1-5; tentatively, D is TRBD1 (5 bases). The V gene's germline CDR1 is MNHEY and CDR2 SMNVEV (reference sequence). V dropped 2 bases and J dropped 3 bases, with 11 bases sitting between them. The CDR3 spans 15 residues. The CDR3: CASSLGTEFNQPQHF. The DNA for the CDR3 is TGTGCCAGCAGTTTAGGGACGGAGTTCAATCAGCCCCAGCATTTT.

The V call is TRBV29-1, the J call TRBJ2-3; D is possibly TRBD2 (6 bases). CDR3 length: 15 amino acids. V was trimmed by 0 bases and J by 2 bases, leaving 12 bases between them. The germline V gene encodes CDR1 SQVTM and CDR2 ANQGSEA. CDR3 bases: TGCAGCGTTGAAGATAGGAGGGGCAACACAGATACGCAGTATTTT. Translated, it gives CSVEDRRGNTDTQYF.

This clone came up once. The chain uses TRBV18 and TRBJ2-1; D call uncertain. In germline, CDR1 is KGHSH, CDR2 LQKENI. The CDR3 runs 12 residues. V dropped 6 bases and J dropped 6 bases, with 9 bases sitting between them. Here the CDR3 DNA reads TGTGCCAGCTCCTTCGGAGTCAATGAGCAGTTCTTC. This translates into CASSFGVNEQFF.

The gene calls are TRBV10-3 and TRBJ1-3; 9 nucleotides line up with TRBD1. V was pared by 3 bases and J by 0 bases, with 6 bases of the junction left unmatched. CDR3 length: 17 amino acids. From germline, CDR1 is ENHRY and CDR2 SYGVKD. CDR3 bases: TGTGCCATCAGTGACAACAGGGGGCTCAGCTCTGGAAACACCATATATTTT. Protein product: CAISDNRGLSSGNTIYF.

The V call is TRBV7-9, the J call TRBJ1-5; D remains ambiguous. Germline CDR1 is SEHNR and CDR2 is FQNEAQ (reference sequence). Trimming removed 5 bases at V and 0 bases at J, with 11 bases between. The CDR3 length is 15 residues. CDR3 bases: TGTGCCAGCAGCCGTGGCCGCAGTAGCAATCAGCCCCAGCATTTT. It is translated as CASSRGRSSNQPQHF.

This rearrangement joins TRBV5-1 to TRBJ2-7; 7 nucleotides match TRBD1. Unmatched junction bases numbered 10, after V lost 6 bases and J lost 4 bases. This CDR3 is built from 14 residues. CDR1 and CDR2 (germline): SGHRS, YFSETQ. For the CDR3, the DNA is TGCGCCAGCACCCCGGGACAGCCTTTTTACGAGCAGTACTTC. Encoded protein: CASTPGQPFYEQYF. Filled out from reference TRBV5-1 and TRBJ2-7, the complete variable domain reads KAGVTQTPRYLIKTRGQQVTLSCSPISGHRSVSWYQQTPGQGLQFLFEYFSETQRNKGNFPGRFSGRQFSNSRSEMNVSTLELGDSALYLCASTPGQPFYEQYFGPGTRLTVT.

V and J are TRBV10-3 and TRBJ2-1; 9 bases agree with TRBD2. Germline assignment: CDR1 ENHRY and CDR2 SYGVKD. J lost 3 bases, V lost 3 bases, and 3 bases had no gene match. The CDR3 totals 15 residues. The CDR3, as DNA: TGTGCCATCAGTGACGGGACTAGCTACTACAATGAGCAGTTCTTC. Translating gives CAISDGTSYYNEQFF.

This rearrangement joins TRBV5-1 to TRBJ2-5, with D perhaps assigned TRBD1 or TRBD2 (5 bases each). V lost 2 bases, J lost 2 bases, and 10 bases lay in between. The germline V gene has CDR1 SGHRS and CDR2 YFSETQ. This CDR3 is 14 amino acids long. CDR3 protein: CASSFGWGQETQYF. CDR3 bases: TGCGCCAGCAGCTTTGGATGGGGGCAAGAGACCCAGTACTTC.

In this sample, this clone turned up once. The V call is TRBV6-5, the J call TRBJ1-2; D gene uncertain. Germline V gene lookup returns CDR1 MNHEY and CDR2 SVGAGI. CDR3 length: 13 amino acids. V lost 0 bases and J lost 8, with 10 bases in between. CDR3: CASSYSNGQGYTF. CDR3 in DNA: TGTGCCAGCAGTTACTCGAATGGGCAAGGCTACACCTTC.

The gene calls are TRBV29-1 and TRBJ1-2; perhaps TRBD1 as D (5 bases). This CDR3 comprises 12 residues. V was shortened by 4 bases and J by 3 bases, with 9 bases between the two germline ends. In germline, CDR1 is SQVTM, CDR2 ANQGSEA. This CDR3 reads CSVGGSDYGYTF. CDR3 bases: TGCAGCGTTGGGGGGTCGGACTATGGCTACACCTTC.

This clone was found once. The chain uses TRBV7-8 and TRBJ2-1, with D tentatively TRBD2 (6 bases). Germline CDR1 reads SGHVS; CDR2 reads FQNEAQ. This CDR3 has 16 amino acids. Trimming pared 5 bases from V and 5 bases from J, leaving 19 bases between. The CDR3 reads CASSIPPGTPDNEQFF. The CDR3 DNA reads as TGTGCCAGCAGCATACCCCCCGGGACTCCCGACAATGAGCAGTTCTTC.

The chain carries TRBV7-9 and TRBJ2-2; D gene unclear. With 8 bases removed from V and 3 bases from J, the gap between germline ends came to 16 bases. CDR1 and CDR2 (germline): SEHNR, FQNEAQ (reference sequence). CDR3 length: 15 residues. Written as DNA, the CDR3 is TGTGCCAGCGCATTATGGCAGGTTCACACCGGGGAGCTGTTTTTT. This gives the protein CASALWQVHTGELFF.

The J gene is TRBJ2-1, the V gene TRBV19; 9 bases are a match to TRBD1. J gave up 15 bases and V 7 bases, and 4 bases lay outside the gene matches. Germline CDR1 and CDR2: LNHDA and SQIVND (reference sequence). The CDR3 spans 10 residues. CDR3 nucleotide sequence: TGTGCCAGTATGGGGACAGGGACGTTCTTC. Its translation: CASMGTGTFF.

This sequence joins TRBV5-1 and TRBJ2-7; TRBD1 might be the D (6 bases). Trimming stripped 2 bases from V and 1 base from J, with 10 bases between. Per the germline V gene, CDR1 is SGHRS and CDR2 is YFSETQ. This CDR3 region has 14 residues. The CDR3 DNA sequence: TGCGCCAGCAGCTTACAGGGACGGTCCTACGAGCAGTACTTC. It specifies CASSLQGRSYEQYF.

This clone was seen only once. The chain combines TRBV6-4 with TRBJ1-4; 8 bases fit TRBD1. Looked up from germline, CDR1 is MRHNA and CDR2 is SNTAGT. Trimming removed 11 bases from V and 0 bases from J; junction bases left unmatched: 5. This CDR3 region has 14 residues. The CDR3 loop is CALRQGSTNEKLFF. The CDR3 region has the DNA TGTGCCTTACGACAGGGGTCAACTAATGAAAAACTGTTTTTT.

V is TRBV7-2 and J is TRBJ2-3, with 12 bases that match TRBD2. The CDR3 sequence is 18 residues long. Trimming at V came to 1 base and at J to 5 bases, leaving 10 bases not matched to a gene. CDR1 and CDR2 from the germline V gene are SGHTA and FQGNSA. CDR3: CASSLEGLLAGGIDTQYF. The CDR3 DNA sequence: TGTGCCAGCAGCTTAGAGGGGCTCCTAGCGGGAGGGATAGATACGCAGTATTTT.

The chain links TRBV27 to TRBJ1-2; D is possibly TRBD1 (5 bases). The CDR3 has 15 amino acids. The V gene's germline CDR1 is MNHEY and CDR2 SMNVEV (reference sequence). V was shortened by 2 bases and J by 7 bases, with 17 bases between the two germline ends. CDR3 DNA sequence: TGTGCCAGCAGTTTAGTCGGCAGGGAACAGCTTGGCTACACCTTC. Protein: CASSLVGREQLGYTF.

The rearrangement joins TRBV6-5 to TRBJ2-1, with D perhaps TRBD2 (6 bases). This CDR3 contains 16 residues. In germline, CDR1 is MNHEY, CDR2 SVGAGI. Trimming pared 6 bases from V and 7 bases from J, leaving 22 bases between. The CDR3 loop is CASSYHTSLGGNEQFF. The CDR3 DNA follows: TGTGCCAGCAGCTACCATACTAGCTTGGGAGGTAATGAGCAGTTCTTC.

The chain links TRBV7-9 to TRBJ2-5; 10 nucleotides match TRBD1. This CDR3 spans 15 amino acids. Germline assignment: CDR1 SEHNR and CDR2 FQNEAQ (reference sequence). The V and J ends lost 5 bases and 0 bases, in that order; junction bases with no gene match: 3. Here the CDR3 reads CASSETGGNQETQYF. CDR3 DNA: TGTGCCAGCAGCGAGACAGGGGGCAACCAAGAGACCCAGTACTTC.